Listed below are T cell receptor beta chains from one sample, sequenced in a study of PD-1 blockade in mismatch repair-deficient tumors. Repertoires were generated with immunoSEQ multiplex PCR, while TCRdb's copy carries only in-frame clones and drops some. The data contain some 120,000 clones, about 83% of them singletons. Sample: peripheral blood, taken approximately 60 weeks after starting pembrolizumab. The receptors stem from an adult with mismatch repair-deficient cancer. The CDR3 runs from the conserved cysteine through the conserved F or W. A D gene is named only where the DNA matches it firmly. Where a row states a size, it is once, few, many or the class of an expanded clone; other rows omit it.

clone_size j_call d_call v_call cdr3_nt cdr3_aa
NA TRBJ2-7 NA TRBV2 TGTGTCACCAGCAATGGGGGAGTCAAAGGCTACGAGCAGTACTTC CVTSNGGVKGYEQYF
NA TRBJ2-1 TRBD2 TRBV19 TGTGCCACCGCCGGGACTAGCGGGAGCGGTGAGCAGTTCTTC CATAGTSGSGEQFF
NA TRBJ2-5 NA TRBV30 TGTGCCTGGAGTGTACGTGAGGCGGAGACCCAGTACTTC CAWSVREAETQYF
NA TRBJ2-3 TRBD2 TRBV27 TGTGCCAGCAGTTTATCCTATAGCGGGAAATGGGATACGCAGTATTTT CASSLSYSGKWDTQYF
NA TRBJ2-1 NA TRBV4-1 TGCGCCAGCAGCCAAACCGGACGGCCAGGGACAATGGGGCAGTTCTTC CASSQTGRPGTMGQFF
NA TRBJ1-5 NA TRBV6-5 TGTGCCAGCAGTTTGACCGCGAATCAGCCCCAGCATTTT CASSLTANQPQHF
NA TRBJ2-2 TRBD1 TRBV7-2 TGTGCCAGCAGCCAGGACAGGGGAGGAACCGGGGAGCTGTTTTTT CASSQDRGGTGELFF
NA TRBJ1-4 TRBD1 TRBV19 TGTGCCAGTAGTACTGACAGGGATAATGAAAAACTGTTTTTT CASSTDRDNEKLFF
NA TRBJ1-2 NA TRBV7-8 TGTGCCAGCAGCTTAGATGACCCCAACTATGGCTACACCTTC CASSLDDPNYGYTF
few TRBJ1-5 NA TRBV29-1 TGCAGCGCCCAAAATGGGAATCAGCCCCAGCATTTT CSAQNGNQPQHF
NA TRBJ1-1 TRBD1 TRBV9 TGTGCCAGCAGCGCAATTGGACAGGGCGTGAACACTGAAGCTTTCTTT CASSAIGQGVNTEAFF
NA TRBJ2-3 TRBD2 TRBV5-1 TGCGCCAGCAGGACCGGGACTAGCGTGAGCACAGATACGCAGTATTTT CASRTGTSVSTDTQYF
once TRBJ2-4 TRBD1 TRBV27 TGTGCCAGCAGTTTCGGGACAGGGGTCATTCAGTACTTC CASSFGTGVIQYF
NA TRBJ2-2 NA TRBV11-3 TGTGCCAGCAGCTATCAGGGAGACACCGGGGAGCTGTTTTTT CASSYQGDTGELFF
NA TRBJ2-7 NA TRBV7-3 TGTGCCAGCAGCTTAGCCCGGGACTACGAGCAGTACTTC CASSLARDYEQYF
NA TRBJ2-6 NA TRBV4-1 TGCGCCAGCAGCCAATCCTCTGGGGCCAACGTCCTGACTTTC CASSQSSGANVLTF
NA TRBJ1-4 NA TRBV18 TGTGCCAGCTCCTCAACCCGGGACACTGCAACTAATGAAAAACTGTTTTTT CASSSTRDTATNEKLFF
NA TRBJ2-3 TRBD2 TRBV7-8 TGTGCCAGCAGCTCCCCGACTAGCGGGAGCACTATCTCAGATACGCAGTATTTT CASSSPTSGSTISDTQYF
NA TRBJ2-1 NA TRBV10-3 TGTGCCATCAGTGAGCCCCGCGGCGGGGCCAATGAGCAGTTCTTC CAISEPRGGANEQFF
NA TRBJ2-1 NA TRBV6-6 TGTGCCAGCAGTTACCCCAGCCGCAATGAGCAGTTCTTC CASSYPSRNEQFF
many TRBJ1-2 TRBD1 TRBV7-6 TGTGCCAGCAGCTTTTTACAGGGGGATGGCTACACCTTC CASSFLQGDGYTF
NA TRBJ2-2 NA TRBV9 TGTGCCAGCGCTGGGTTCGGTGGGGAGCTGTTTTTT CASAGFGGELFF
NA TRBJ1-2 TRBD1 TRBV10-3 TGTGCCATCAGTGACTCGGACAGGGTGAACTATGGCTACACCTTC CAISDSDRVNYGYTF
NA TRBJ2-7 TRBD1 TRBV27 TGTGCCAGCAGTTTTAGGACAGGGGGATCCTCCTACGAGCAGTACTTC CASSFRTGGSSYEQYF
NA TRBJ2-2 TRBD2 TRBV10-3 TGTGCCAGCCGGGACTACCTTAACACCGGGGAGCTGTTTTTT CASRDYLNTGELFF
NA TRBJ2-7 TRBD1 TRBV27 TGTGCCAGCAGTTCCCTTCTTCCCGGGACAGGGTTCTACGAGCAGTACTTC CASSSLLPGTGFYEQYF
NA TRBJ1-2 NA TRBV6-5 TGTGCCAGCAGGCCGACAGGCGCTACTAACTATGGCTACACCTTC CASRPTGATNYGYTF
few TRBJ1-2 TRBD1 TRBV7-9 TGTGCCAGCAGCTGGGGACAGACTGACGGGAGTGGCTACACCTTC CASSWGQTDGSGYTF
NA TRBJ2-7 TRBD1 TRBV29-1 TGCAGCGTTGCTCCCGGGACAGGAATGTACGAGCAGTACTTC CSVAPGTGMYEQYF
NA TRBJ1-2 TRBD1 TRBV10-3 TGTGCTGTTCTGGTGGTGGGGACAGGGGCTAACTATGGCTACACCTTC CAVLVVGTGANYGYTF
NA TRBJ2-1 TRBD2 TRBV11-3 TGTGCCAGCAGCCCGTCCCTAAGCGGGAGGGCCTTTGGTGAGCAGTTCTTC CASSPSLSGRAFGEQFF
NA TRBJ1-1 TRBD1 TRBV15 TGTGCCACCAGCAGGGGACAGTTGAACACTGAAGCTTTCTTT CATSRGQLNTEAFF
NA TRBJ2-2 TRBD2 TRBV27 TGTGCCAGCAGTATACTAGCGGTCGGCCCCGGGGAGCTGTTTTTT CASSILAVGPGELFF
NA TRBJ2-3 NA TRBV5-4 TGTGCCAGCAGCGAGGGTGGTGGAGACACAGATACGCAGTATTTT CASSEGGGDTDTQYF
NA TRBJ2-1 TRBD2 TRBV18 TGTGCCAGCTCACCGAGGGTCTCTAGCGGGACCTACAATGAGCAGTTCTTC CASSPRVSSGTYNEQFF
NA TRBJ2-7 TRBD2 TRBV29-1 TGCAGCGTTGGCGTAGCGGGGTCCTACGAGCAGTACTTC CSVGVAGSYEQYF
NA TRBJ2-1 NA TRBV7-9 TGTGCCAGCAGCCCAAAAGATTTGGGGATCAGCTCCTACAATGAGCAGTTCTTC CASSPKDLGISSYNEQFF
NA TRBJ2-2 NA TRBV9 TGTGCCAGCAGCCCGCGACTAGTTAGCGGATCGAACACCGGGGAGCTGTTTTTT CASSPRLVSGSNTGELFF
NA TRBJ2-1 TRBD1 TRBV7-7 TGTGCTAGCAGCTTGGGACAGGCGAATGAGCAGTTCTTC CASSLGQANEQFF
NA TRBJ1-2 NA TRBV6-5 TGTGCCAGCAGTTATACGGGGGATTCTAACTATGGCTACACCTTC CASSYTGDSNYGYTF
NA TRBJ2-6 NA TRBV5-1 TGCGCCAGCAGCTTCGGACCGAACTCTGGGGCCAACGTCCTGACTTTC CASSFGPNSGANVLTF
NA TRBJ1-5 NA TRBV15 TGTGCCACCAGCAGAGGTCTAGGGGAGGAGCCCCAGCATTTT CATSRGLGEEPQHF
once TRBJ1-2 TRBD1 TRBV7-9 TGTGCCAGCAGCATTAACAGGGGAACTAACTATGGCTACACCTTC CASSINRGTNYGYTF
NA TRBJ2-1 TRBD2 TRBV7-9 TGTGCCAGCGGGACTAGCGGACTAAATGAGCAGTTCTTC CASGTSGLNEQFF
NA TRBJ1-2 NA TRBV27 TGTGCCAGCAGTTTAAACAGGCGGCACTATGGCTACACCTTC CASSLNRRHYGYTF
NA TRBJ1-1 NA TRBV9 TGTGCCAGCAGCTCACAGACGACGAACACTGAAGCTTTCTTT CASSSQTTNTEAFF
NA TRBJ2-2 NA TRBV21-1 TGTGCCAGCAGCAAAGGAGGACAGGGGTTCGGCTGGGCCGGGGAGCTGTTTTTT CASSKGGQGFGWAGELFF
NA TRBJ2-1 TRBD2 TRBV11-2 TGTGCCAGCAGCTTATCTCTAGCGGGGAGGGAGAATGAGCAGTTCTTC CASSLSLAGRENEQFF
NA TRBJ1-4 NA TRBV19 TGTGCCAGTAGGGGGGGGACACCGTCTAATGAAAAACTGTTTTTT CASRGGTPSNEKLFF
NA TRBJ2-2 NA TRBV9 TGTGCCAGCAGCGGGGGGTCGTCGAACACCGGGGAGCTGTTTTTT CASSGGSSNTGELFF
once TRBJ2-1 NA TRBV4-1 TGCGCCAGCAGCCAAGTACCACCGTCCCATGAGCAGTTCTTC CASSQVPPSHEQFF
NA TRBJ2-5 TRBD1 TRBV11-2 TGTGCCAGCAGCCCGGGGACAGGGAAGACCCAAGAGACCCAGTACTTC CASSPGTGKTQETQYF
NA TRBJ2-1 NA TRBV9 TGTGCCAGCAGCTCAAGGGGAGGTAGCCTATACAATGAGCAGTTCTTC CASSSRGGSLYNEQFF
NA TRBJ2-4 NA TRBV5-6 TGTGCCAGCAGCTTGGACCAGAAAAACATTCAGTACTTC CASSLDQKNIQYF
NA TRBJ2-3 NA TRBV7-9 TGTGCCAGCTCTCAGAGCTTTCTGGCCACAGATACGCAGTATTTT CASSQSFLATDTQYF
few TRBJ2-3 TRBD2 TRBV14 TGTGCCAGCAGCCAAGATCGGGGAGGGGTGATAGATACGCAGTATTTT CASSQDRGGVIDTQYF
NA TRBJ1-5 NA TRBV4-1 TGCGCCAGCAGCTACGACAGCAACAACATAGGCAATCAGCCCCAGCATTTT CASSYDSNNIGNQPQHF
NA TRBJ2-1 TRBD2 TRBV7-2 TGTGCCAGCAGCTATAGCGGGACCAACAATGAGCAGTTCTTC CASSYSGTNNEQFF
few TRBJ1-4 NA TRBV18 TGTGCCAGCTCACGCCGCGCGTCTGCTGATGAAAAACTGTTTTTT CASSRRASADEKLFF